This TCR beta chain was identified during a study of cytomegalovirus exposure and HLA in healthy donors. Findings and caveats of the study: TCR beta V- and J-gene trimming, according to a later analysis, was linked to a missense DCLRE1C variant.

CDR3 length equals 14 residues. Trimming shortened V by 5 bases and J by 0 bases, and 8 bases separated the two germline ends. Germline CDR1 LNHDA, CDR2 SQIVND (reference sequence). Turning to this clone: Its target is not known.

The PCR used 60 Vbeta and 13 Jbeta primers. Clones were sequenced by immunoSEQ multiplex PCR, and TCRdb holds only the in-frame ones, with some missing. The sample has fewer than 130,000 clones; about 73% are singletons. The material sequenced was PBMCs. This sequence joins TRBV19 and TRBJ1-5, with D possibly being TRBD1 (5 bases). This clonotype was obtained from a young woman in good health and CMV-seronegative. The CDR3, as DNA: TGTGCCAGTAGTGGGGCTTATAGCAATCAGCCCCAGCATTTT. Amino acids: CASSGAYSNQPQHF.